Below, 30 T cell receptor beta chains from the same sample are listed, as sequenced in a study of T cell responses to AZD1222 COVID-19 vaccine. Using immunoSEQ multiplex PCR, the repertoire was profiled, and TCRdb retains in-frame clones only, with some absent. This repertoire shows 130,000 to 150,000 clones, approximately 89% found once; its top ten account for roughly 5.5%. The sequencing used peripheral blood, collected on day 0 of AZD1222 vaccination. The receptors here all came from an adult in good health.

The chain employs TRBV12-3 or TRBV12-4 and TRBJ1-1; tentative D call: TRBD1 (5 bases). Between the trimmed V and J ends, which lost 9 bases and 6 bases, there was a span of 11 bases. This CDR3 comprises 11 residues. In DNA form, the CDR3 reads TGTGCCAGTAAAATGGGGCCTGAAGCTTTCTTT. This codes for CASKMGPEAFF.

V and J are TRBV15 and TRBJ1-1; D is perhaps TRBD1 (6 bases). CDR3 length: 13 amino acids. CDR1 and CDR2 (germline): LNHNV, YYDKDF (reference sequence). The V gene lost 6 bases and the J gene lost 4 bases, with 12 bases spanning the gap. In nucleotides, the CDR3 is TGTGCCACCAGGACAGGAAGCGGCACTGAAGCTTTCTTT. Amino acids: CATRTGSGTEAFF.

The chain has TRBV9 and TRBJ2-1; TRBD2 agrees at 12 bases. The CDR3 covers 16 residues. Germline loops: CDR1 SGDLS, CDR2 YYNGEE. Germline trimming cut 0 bases from V and 9 bases from J; bases unmatched to any gene: 7. The CDR3 protein is CASSVATLAGGIEQFF. CDR3 nucleotides: TGTGCCAGCAGCGTAGCTACGCTAGCGGGAGGGATTGAGCAGTTCTTC.

Here the CDR3 reads CATSGGTVNVLTF. The CDR3, as DNA: TGTGCCACCAGCGGGGGGACCGTCAACGTCCTGACTTTC. The chain employs TRBV15 and TRBJ2-6; D may be TRBD2 (6 bases). Trimming took off 5 bases at V and 9 bases at J, with 11 bases between the two ends. Germline loops: CDR1 LNHNV, CDR2 YYDKDF (reference sequence). The CDR3 is 13 amino acids. The variable domain in full, with the rest retrieved from reference TRBV15 and TRBJ2-6, is DAMVIQNPRYQVTQFGKPVTLSCSQTLNHNVMYWYQQKSSQAPKLLFHYYDKDFNNEADTPDNFQSRRPNTSFCFLDIRSPGLGDTAMYLCATSGGTVNVLTFGAGSRLTVL.

V usage is TRBV6-5 and J usage is TRBJ1-1; no definite D call. V lost 6 bases to trimming and J lost 2 bases, with 10 bases between them. Germline V gene sequence: CDR1 MNHEY, CDR2 SVGAGI. The CDR3 runs to 13 residues. CDR3 region: CASSGLPNTEAFF. The CDR3 bases are TGTGCCAGCAGCGGGCTTCCAAACACTGAAGCTTTCTTT.

This clone has a handful of counts. The chain joins TRBV5-1 to TRBJ2-3, with 9 positions matching TRBD2. V gave up 0 bases and J gave up 3 bases; unmatched junction bases: 11. This CDR3 spans 18 amino acids. Germline assignment: CDR1 SGHRS and CDR2 YFSETQ. The CDR3 coding sequence is TGCGCCAGCAGCTTGGCCCCCAAGGGGGCGGGGGGGACAGATACGCAGTATTTT. This gives the protein CASSLAPKGAGGTDTQYF.

The chain carries TRBV4-1 and TRBJ2-1; 10 nucleotides line up with TRBD2. V gave up 5 bases and J gave up 7 bases; unmatched junction bases: 8. The CDR3 has 15 residues. Germline loops: CDR1 MGHRA, CDR2 YSYEKL. The CDR3 spells CASSGSGGARNEQFF. CDR3 DNA sequence: TGCGCCAGCAGCGGGAGCGGGGGGGCCCGAAATGAGCAGTTCTTC.

This chain joins TRBV6-5 and TRBJ1-6; D is undetermined. V was shortened by 2 bases and J by 7 bases, with 3 bases between the two germline ends. The CDR3 has 12 residues. Looked up from germline, CDR1 is MNHEY and CDR2 is SVGAGI. This CDR3 reads CASSYTNSPLHF. CDR3 nucleotides: TGTGCCAGCAGTTACACCAATTCACCCCTCCACTTT.

The V call is TRBV4-3, the J call TRBJ1-5; no clear D. The CDR3 is made up of 13 amino acids. Germline lookup yields CDR1 LGHNA and CDR2 YSLEER. Trimming took off 3 bases at V and 3 bases at J, with 6 bases between the two ends. CDR3 in DNA: TGCGCCAGCAGCCAGGGTCACAATCAGCCCCAGCATTTT. Protein sequence: CASSQGHNQPQHF.

The CDR3 DNA is TGTGCCAGCAGCTCCTCACTAGCGGCCCATTACAATGAGCAGTTCTTC. Amino acids: CASSSSLAAHYNEQFF. This sequence joins TRBV21-1 and TRBJ2-1; the table names TRBD2, a call not compared with the DNA. TRBV21-1 is a pseudogene locus. The CDR3 runs 16 residues.

This clone was recorded only once. V is TRBV19 and J is TRBJ1-1; tentative D call: TRBD1 (5 bases). This CDR3 comprises 13 residues. Trimming left V 4 bases short and J 1 base short, with 7 bases between. Germline V CDR1 and CDR2: LNHDA, SQIVND (reference sequence). The DNA of the CDR3 is TGTGCCAGTAGTACAGGGCGGAACACTGAAGCTTTCTTT. Protein product: CASSTGRNTEAFF.

The chain carries TRBV10-3 and TRBJ1-1, with TRBD1 identical over 9 bases. From germline, CDR1 is ENHRY and CDR2 SYGVKD. The CDR3 spans 14 residues. Trimming cost V 4 bases and J 7 bases; bases outside gene matches: 7. The CDR3 DNA reads as TGTGCCATCAGTGCCCGACAGGGGGGGAGTGAAGCTTTCTTT. Its protein is CAISARQGGSEAFF.

The V gene is TRBV24-1, the J gene TRBJ2-2; D might be TRBD1 or TRBD2, each matching 6 bases. CDR3 size: 13 residues. Germline CDR1 is KGHDR and CDR2 is SFDVKD. V lost 4 bases, J lost 9 bases, and 11 bases lay in between. CDR3 in DNA: TGTGCCACCAGTGACCTGGGGGGCCGGGAGCTGTTTTTT. It is translated as CATSDLGGRELFF.

This clone was recorded a few times. DNA of the CDR3: TGTGCCAGCAGCCAGCTAACAGGGCCCGACCAGCCCCAGCATTTT. Protein product: CASSQLTGPDQPQHF. V and J are TRBV7-8 and TRBJ1-5; D is possibly TRBD1 (6 bases). Germline CDR1 and CDR2: SGHVS and FQNEAQ. There are 15 residues in the CDR3. V was trimmed by 5 bases and J by 7 bases, leaving 18 bases between them.

There are a few counts of this clone. This chain links TRBV2 with TRBJ2-1; TRBD2 matches 12 bases. The CDR3 runs 18 residues. CDR1 SNHLY and CDR2 FYNNEI come from the germline V gene. The J segment lost 4 bases and the V segment lost 4 bases, leaving 11 bases of the junction unmatched. The CDR3 DNA reads TGTGCCAGCAGTGCCCCATCCGGGACTAGCGGGCCGTACAATGAGCAGTTCTTC. Translated: CASSAPSGTSGPYNEQFF.

V is TRBV9 and J is TRBJ1-3; 8 bases map to TRBD1. The CDR3 has 19 amino acids. Germline CDR1 and CDR2: SGDLS and YYNGEE. J lost 0 bases, V lost 3 bases, and 14 bases had no gene match. CDR3 coding DNA: TGTGCCAGCAGCGACTCTATAAAGGACAGGGCCTTCTCTGGAAACACCATATATTTT. Its translation: CASSDSIKDRAFSGNTIYF.

The rearrangement joins TRBV27 to TRBJ2-1; D unresolved. The CDR3 spans 13 residues. Per germline, CDR1 MNHEY and CDR2 SMNVEV (reference sequence). Between the trimmed V and J ends, which lost 5 bases and 6 bases, there was a span of 11 bases. The CDR3 DNA is TGTGCCAGCAGTCAATACCCCCCCAATGAGCAGTTCTTC. Translating it yields CASSQYPPNEQFF.

This chain joins TRBV9 and TRBJ1-4; a possible D gene is TRBD1 (6 bases). Trimming stripped 8 bases from V and 4 bases from J, with 15 bases between. This CDR3 spans 14 amino acids. Per germline, CDR1 SGDLS and CDR2 YYNGEE. CDR3 nucleotides: TGTGCCAGTTCCTCAGGGGACCTTAATGAAAAACTGTTTTTT. Protein product: CASSSGDLNEKLFF.

This clone has a handful of counts. The chain has TRBV18 and TRBJ2-7, with TRBD2 as a possible D gene (5 bases). The CDR3 contains 14 residues. Trimming took 3 bases from V and 5 from J, leaving 14 bases between them. Germline V gene data show CDR1 as KGHSH and CDR2 as LQKENI. CDR3 residues: CASSPSGGRNEQYF. CDR3 in DNA: TGTGCCAGCTCACCCAGTGGCGGGCGGAACGAGCAGTACTTC.

The chain employs TRBV29-1 and TRBJ1-2, with D possibly TRBD1 on 6 matching bases. CDR3 size: 14 residues. CDR1 and CDR2 from the germline V gene are SQVTM and ANQGSEA. The V end lost 7 bases, the J end lost 3 bases, and 18 bases lay between the germline ends. The CDR3 region is CSAHSEDSHYGYTF. The CDR3 DNA follows: TGCAGCGCCCACTCCGAGGACAGCCACTATGGCTACACCTTC.

The chain uses TRBV7-9 and TRBJ2-5; D possibly corresponds to TRBD2 (5 bases). The germline V gene has CDR1 SEHNR and CDR2 FQNEAQ (reference sequence). The CDR3 contains 13 residues. V dropped 6 bases and J dropped 7 bases, with 15 bases sitting between them. DNA for the CDR3: TGTGCCAGCAGACCGGGGAGTATGGGGACCCAGTACTTC. It yields the protein CASRPGSMGTQYF. Together with reference TRBV7-9 and TRBJ2-5, the CDR3 gives the full variable domain: DTGVSQNPRHKITKRGQNVTFRCDPISEHNRLYWYRQTLGQGPEFLTYFQNEAQLEKSRLLSDRFSAERPKGSFSTLEIQRTEQGDSAMYLCASRPGSMGTQYFGPGTRLLVL.

This sequence joins TRBV12-5 and TRBJ2-7; 8 nucleotides align to TRBD1. The CDR3 length is 16 residues. J was trimmed by 2 bases and V by 4 bases; bases with no gene match: 10. The germline V gene encodes CDR1 LGHNT and CDR2 FRNRAP. CDR3 loop: CASGSKTGGGPYEQYF. The CDR3 nucleotides are TGTGCTAGTGGTTCCAAAACAGGGGGAGGTCCCTACGAGCAGTACTTC.

The V gene is TRBV12-5, the J gene TRBJ1-2; TRBD1 aligns across 7 bases. The CDR3 runs to 14 residues. The germline CDR1 and CDR2 sequences are LGHNT and FRNRAP. V was clipped by 4 bases and J by 5 bases; unmatched bases: 7. CDR3 sequence reads: CASGSRGTAYGYTF. The CDR3 coding sequence is TGTGCTAGTGGTTCCCGGGGGACAGCTTATGGCTACACCTTC.

The chain is built from TRBV6-5 and TRBJ2-5; D may be TRBD2 (5 bases). Between the trimmed V and J ends, which lost 6 bases and 5 bases, there was a span of 13 bases. The germline V gene has CDR1 MNHEY and CDR2 SVGAGI. CDR3 length: 13 amino acids. This chain's CDR3 is CASSSRVAETQYF. CDR3 sequence (DNA): TGTGCCAGCAGCTCGAGGGTAGCGGAGACCCAGTACTTC.

The CDR3: CSASTQGSIEAFF. CDR3 DNA sequence: TGCAGTGCTAGTACACAGGGGTCAATTGAAGCTTTCTTT. The J gene is TRBJ1-1, the V gene TRBV20-1, with 7 bases matching TRBD1. J lost 7 bases, V lost 3 bases, and 8 bases had no gene match. Germline V gene sequence: CDR1 DFQATT, CDR2 SNEGSKA (reference sequence). This CDR3 spans 13 amino acids.

The V and J genes are TRBV5-1 and TRBJ2-3; D is unclear. CDR3 length: 14 amino acids. Trimming left V 0 bases short and J 2 bases short, with 7 bases between. The germline V gene encodes CDR1 SGHRS and CDR2 YFSETQ. The CDR3 coding sequence is TGCGCCAGCAGCTTGGTTGGCACCACAGATACGCAGTATTTT. Translated: CASSLVGTTDTQYF.

This chain links TRBV7-6 with TRBJ2-7, with TRBD2 matching 10 bases. This CDR3 contains 15 residues. Germline trimming cut 5 bases from V and 0 bases from J; bases unmatched to any gene: 4. CDR1 and CDR2 (germline): SGHVS, FNYEAQ. The CDR3 DNA reads as TGTGCCAGCAGCCCGAAGCGGGGGGGCTCCTACGAGCAGTACTTC. Its protein product is CASSPKRGGSYEQYF.

A single count supports this clone. The DNA for the CDR3 is TGTGCCAGCAGCGTGGTAGCGGGAAGCGGGGAGCTGTTTTTT. Its translation: CASSVVAGSGELFF. This chain joins TRBV9 and TRBJ2-2; 8 bases fit TRBD2. The CDR3 extends over 14 amino acids. Losses at the gene ends were 2 bases for V and 7 bases for J; bases not matched to a gene: 4. Per the germline V gene, CDR1 is SGDLS and CDR2 is YYNGEE.

The rearrangement links TRBV6-4 to TRBJ1-2; unclear D gene. Trimming removed 6 bases from V and 5 bases from J, with 16 bases in between. Germline CDR1 is MRHNA and CDR2 is SNTAGT. The CDR3 has 14 amino acids. CDR3 nucleotides: TGTGCCAGCAGCCCCCTAACGCATAAGTATGGCTACACCTTC. The encoded protein is CASSPLTHKYGYTF.

This sequence joins TRBV7-2 and TRBJ2-7; D may be TRBD1 or TRBD2 (5 bases each). CDR3 size: 15 residues. V was cut by 5 bases and J by 2 bases, with 16 bases left in between. Germline V gene sequence: CDR1 SGHTA, CDR2 FQGNSA. DNA for the CDR3: TGTGCCAGCAGCCTTACCGGGACGGGACCCTACGAGCAGTACTTC. It specifies CASSLTGTGPYEQYF.